This T cell receptor beta chain was found in a study of blood T cell repertoires in COVID-19. The cohort comprised adults aged about 18 to 100 years residing in approximately 22 US areas. The study assigned cohorts using participant-reported clinical history. In the original workflow: Scientists estimated how many nucleated cells there were by amplifying reference gene primers. Method: immunoSEQ multiplex PCR; TCRdb's copy keeps in-frame clones and lacks some. V and J calls and clone size follow that table, whereas D and trimming were derived from the DNA. The data show over 200,000 clones, with 75% to 90% seen just once and about 4% held by the top ten. There are 14 residues in the CDR3. Germline CDR1 is SGHRS and CDR2 is YFSETQ. J lost 2 bases, V lost 4 bases, and 5 bases had no gene match.

The sequence was obtained from a woman in her twenties or thirties who had been exposed to COVID-19. Sequences were obtained from PBMCs or T cells enriched from blood (not recorded which). The chain has TRBV5-1 and TRBJ1-1, with 7 nucleotides matching TRBD1. The CDR3 spells CASSGTVTNTEAFF. The CDR3 DNA reads TGCGCCAGCAGCGGGACAGTAACTAACACTGAAGCTTTCTTT.